This entry features one T cell receptor (beta chain) sequence. Its antigen is undetermined. This record belongs to a study of Ad26.COV2.S vaccination and SARS-CoV-2 variants. General observations from the study: Placebo recipients had lower spike-specific TCR breadth than vaccine recipients.

The treatment was: some 19 received Ad26.COV2.S at low or high dose, single or two shots; 5 received placebo; per-sample allocation not given. Samples were taken on day 63 after the first vaccine or placebo injection. Repertoires were generated with immunoSEQ multiplex PCR, while TCRdb's copy carries only in-frame clones and drops some. The repertoire holds 300,000 to 400,000 clones, 85% to 90% seen once, with 1.5% to 2% in the top ten. The material sequenced was peripheral blood, taken in a trial of Ad26.COV2.S vaccine versus placebo. The source of this sequence is a person between 18 and 65 years old who received the Ad26.COV2.S COVID-19 vaccine or a placebo.

The CDR3 spells CASSVSRDRGHPEQFF. CDR3 DNA sequence: TGTGCCAGCAGCGTCTCCCGGGACAGGGGCCACCCCGAGCAGTTCTTC. The chain links TRBV11-2 to TRBJ2-1; 10 bases agree with TRBD1. Per the germline V gene, CDR1 is SGHAT and CDR2 is FQNNGV. This CDR3 has 16 amino acids. The V gene end was trimmed by 5 bases and the J gene end by 10 bases; junction bases not matched to a gene: 14. Combining the CDR3 with reference TRBV11-2 and TRBJ2-1 gives the whole variable domain EAGVAQSPRYKIIEKRQSVAFWCNPISGHATLYWYQQILGQGPKLLIQFQNNGVVDDSQLPKDRFSAERLKGVDSTLKIQPAKLEDSAVYLCASSVSRDRGHPEQFFGPGTRLTVL.